One and the same sample provided the 25 T cell receptor beta chains below, sequenced in a study of T-cell reconstitution after alpha-beta-depleted transplantation in children. TCRbeta library construction was performed incorporating unique molecular identifiers. TCRdb independently ran MiXCR on the PCR reads; one entry per CDR3 protein. The sample yields about 460,000 distinct CDR3 sequences, over 9.5% seen once. The sample consisted of PBMCs, mostly from graft donor cells, taken 180 days after TCRalphabeta/CD19-depleted stem cell transplant. The receptors here all came from a female patient aged 2 to 10 who had a stem cell transplant for aplastic anemia, so the T cells may come from the graft donor.

The chain joins TRBV7-2 to TRBJ2-7, with D possibly TRBD1 on 5 matching bases. Germline assignment: CDR1 SGHTA and CDR2 FQGNSA. The V end was cut by 4 bases, the J end by 5 bases, with 12 bases between. This CDR3 comprises 13 residues. CDR3 residues: CASSSDSRHEQYF. CDR3 bases: TGTGCCAGCAGCTCCGACAGTCGTCACGAGCAGTACTTC.

Only a few counts were recorded for this clonotype. This chain joins TRBV3-1 and TRBJ1-2, with a weak D call TRBD1 (5 bases). Germline values: CDR1 LGHDT, CDR2 YNNKEL (reference sequence). The CDR3 is 14 residues long. V lost 6 bases and J 2 bases, leaving 13 bases between the germline ends. This CDR3 is CASRGAGPNYGYTF. In DNA form, the CDR3 reads TGTGCCAGCAGAGGGGCAGGGCCGAACTATGGCTACACCTTC.

The chain has TRBV7-6 and TRBJ2-1, with 14 bases aligning to TRBD2. The CDR3 consists of 18 residues. The junction had 15 bases not matched to a gene; V was cut back by 7 bases and J by 7 bases. Per the germline V gene, CDR1 is SGHVS and CDR2 is FNYEAQ. The CDR3 reads CASTLGGPGTSGRNEQFF. The CDR3 coding sequence is TGTGCCAGCACCTTGGGAGGGCCCGGGACTAGCGGGAGAAATGAGCAGTTCTTC.

This clonotype was observed at least ten times. The chain carries TRBV12-3 or TRBV12-4 and TRBJ2-7; D is ambiguous. The CDR3 extends over 12 amino acids. Trimming cost V 1 base and J 3 bases, with 4 bases left between them. CDR3 sequence: CASSLGLYEQYV. CDR3 nucleotides: TGTGCCAGCAGTTTAGGACTCTACGAGCAGTACGTC.

The chain carries TRBV20-1 and TRBJ1-5; D gene uncertain. Germline CDR1 DFQATT, CDR2 SNEGSKA (reference sequence). The V end was cut by 6 bases, the J end by 0 bases, with 12 bases between. The CDR3 has 14 amino acids. CDR3 protein: CSAINGPSNQPQHF. CDR3 DNA sequence: TGCAGTGCGATCAACGGGCCTAGCAATCAGCCCCAGCATTTT.

The rearrangement links TRBV7-3 to TRBJ1-2; 8 bases are a match to TRBD1. The CDR3 has 16 residues. J was trimmed by 8 bases and V by 1 base; bases with no gene match: 12. Germline values: CDR1 SGHTA, CDR2 FQGTGA. The CDR3 DNA sequence: TGTGCCAGCAGCTTAATTGGGACAGGCCCCACGGGGGGCTACACCTTC. Translation: CASSLIGTGPTGGYTF.

There are a few counts of this clonotype. The chain links TRBV28 to TRBJ2-7; 10 nucleotides align to TRBD1. This CDR3 region has 14 residues. Trimming cost V 5 bases and J 3 bases; bases outside gene matches: 4. CDR1 and CDR2 (germline): MDHEN, SYDVKM. CDR3 bases: TGTGCCAGCAGTCGGGACAGGGGATTCTACGAGCAGTACTTC. The encoded protein is CASSRDRGFYEQYF.

This clonotype was detected only a few times. This chain joins TRBV7-9 and TRBJ2-1; D perhaps matches TRBD2 (6 bases). Germline values: CDR1 SEHNR, CDR2 FQNEAQ (reference sequence). Deletions cut 1 base from V and 7 bases from J, with 11 bases between. The CDR3 loop spans 14 amino acids. The CDR3 DNA sequence: TGTGCCAGCAGCTTAGGCGGGATCAATAATGAGCAGTTCTTC. The encoded protein is CASSLGGINNEQFF.

V is TRBV7-8 and J is TRBJ2-1; D unclear. The CDR3 has 21 residues. V dropped 0 bases and J dropped 0 bases, with 24 bases sitting between them. CDR1 is SGHVS and CDR2 is FQNEAQ in the germline V gene. CDR3 loop: CASSLAPILPETESSYNEQFF. Written as DNA, the CDR3 is TGTGCCAGCAGCTTAGCGCCAATACTACCAGAGACGGAGAGCTCCTACAATGAGCAGTTCTTC.

The table lists this clonotype with a few counts. This sequence joins TRBV12-3 or TRBV12-4 and TRBJ1-1; 7 nucleotides match TRBD1. This CDR3 region has 15 residues. The V and J ends lost 4 bases and 2 bases, in that order; junction bases with no gene match: 7. CDR3 DNA: TGTGCCAGCAGTTACCGGGACAGTATTAACACTGAAGCTTTCTTT. This sequence encodes CASSYRDSINTEAFF.

V usage is TRBV2 and J usage is TRBJ1-5; 7 nucleotides line up with TRBD1. V lost 4 bases, J lost 6 bases, and 6 bases stayed unmatched. Germline CDR1 reads SNHLY; CDR2 reads FYNNEI. The CDR3 runs to 14 residues. The CDR3, as DNA: TGTGCCAGCAGTGGGGCAGGGGGAGTTCAGCCCCAGCATTTT. Translated, it gives CASSGAGGVQPQHF.

The J gene is TRBJ2-1, the V gene TRBV5-1; 7 positions agree with TRBD1. The CDR3 loop spans 14 amino acids. Germline assignment: CDR1 SGHRS and CDR2 YFSETQ. V lost 8 bases to trimming and J lost 3 bases; unmatched junction nucleotides: 8. CDR3: CASSEGGLYNEQFF. The DNA of the CDR3 is TGCGCCAGTTCGGAAGGGGGCCTCTACAATGAGCAGTTCTTC.

This clonotype was recorded a few times. V usage is TRBV20-1 and J usage is TRBJ1-1, with D possibly TRBD1 on 5 matching bases. The CDR3 contains 14 residues. In germline, CDR1 is DFQATT, CDR2 SNEGSKA (reference sequence). V lost 5 bases and J lost 0, with 13 bases in between. CDR3 sequence: CSAHEGSLNTEAFF. The CDR3 nucleotides are TGCAGTGCTCACGAGGGGAGCCTGAACACTGAAGCTTTCTTT.

This chain uses TRBV5-6 with TRBJ1-2; D is uncertain. V lost 5 bases to trimming and J lost 7 bases, with 21 bases between them. From germline, CDR1 is SGHDT and CDR2 YYEEEE. The CDR3 covers 15 residues. CDR3 loop: CASRRTSSEASGYTF. Here the CDR3 DNA reads TGTGCCAGCAGGCGGACCTCTTCAGAGGCGTCTGGCTACACCTTC. The full variable domain, completed using reference TRBV5-6 and TRBJ1-2, is DAGVTQSPTHLIKTRGQQVTLRCSPKSGHDTVSWYQQALGQGPQFIFQYYEEEERQRGNFPDRFSGHQFPNYSSELNVNALLLGDSALYLCASRRTSSEASGYTFGSGTRLTVV.

This clonotype appeared many times. The CDR3 sequence is CASSPQGGVREQYV. CDR3 nucleotide sequence: TGTGCCAGCAGCCCACAGGGGGGGGTGCGCGAGCAGTACGTC. The V call is TRBV3-1, the J call TRBJ2-7; TRBD1 is a possible D gene (8 bases). Germline V CDR1 and CDR2: LGHDT, YNNKEL (reference sequence). The CDR3 extends over 14 amino acids. Trimming left V 4 bases short and J 6 bases short, with 16 bases between.

This chain uses TRBV6-1 with TRBJ1-5; no reliable D call. This CDR3 has 14 residues. Trimming left V 6 bases short and J 0 bases short, with 9 bases between. Germline V CDR1 and CDR2: MNHNS, SASEGT. The CDR3 DNA is TGTGCCAGCAGCGCGGCGTATAGCAATCAGCCCCAGCATTTT. Translated: CASSAAYSNQPQHF.

The chain uses TRBV11-1 and TRBJ2-2; TRBD2 matches 12 bases. The CDR3 extends over 18 amino acids. Germline V gene data show CDR1 as SGHAT and CDR2 as FQDESV (reference sequence). With V trimmed by 3 bases and J by 0 bases, 5 bases remained unmatched. The CDR3 loop reads CASSFILAGGPNTGELFF. As DNA, the CDR3 is TGTGCCAGCAGCTTCATCCTAGCGGGAGGGCCGAACACCGGGGAGCTGTTTTTT.

This clonotype was counted between two and nine times. The rearrangement links TRBV20-1 to TRBJ1-5; no definite D call. Between the trimmed V and J ends, which lost 5 bases and 5 bases, there was a span of 10 bases. CDR1 is DFQATT, CDR2 SNEGSKA, per germline (reference sequence). This CDR3 spans 12 amino acids. The CDR3 DNA is TGCAGTGCTCGGTCGGGGTATCAGCCCCAGCATTTT. Translation gives CSARSGYQPQHF.

This clonotype was picked up many times. V gene TRBV7-9 combines with J gene TRBJ2-2, with D possibly being TRBD1 (5 bases). Germline V gene data show CDR1 as SEHNR and CDR2 as FQNEAQ (reference sequence). Trimming removed 2 bases at V and 1 base at J, with 8 bases between. There are 15 residues in the CDR3. The chain's CDR3 is CASSLNQGNTGELFF. The CDR3 DNA is TGTGCCAGCAGCTTAAATCAGGGGAACACCGGGGAGCTGTTTTTT.

The rearrangement links TRBV5-1 to TRBJ2-2; 7 bases align to TRBD2. From germline, CDR1 is SGHRS and CDR2 YFSETQ. V was clipped by 4 bases and J by 3 bases; unmatched bases: 3. This CDR3 has 14 residues. Written as DNA, the CDR3 is TGCGCCAGCAGCGTGCGGGAGTACACCGGGGAGCTGTTTTTT. Encoded protein: CASSVREYTGELFF.

This clonotype has only a few counts. This chain links TRBV14 with TRBJ2-3; D is unclear. Deletions cut 1 base from V and 1 base from J, with 9 bases between. Germline V CDR1 and CDR2: SGHDN, FVKESK. This CDR3 comprises 15 residues. Here the CDR3 reads CASSQGPFGTDTQYF. The DNA for the CDR3 is TGTGCCAGCAGCCAAGGGCCGTTTGGCACAGATACGCAGTATTTT. Full variable domain (remainder filled in from reference TRBV14 and TRBJ2-3): EAGVTQFPSHSVIEKGQTVTLRCDPISGHDNLYWYRRVMGKEIKFLLHFVKESKQDESGMPNNRFLAERTGGTYSTLKVQPAELEDSGVYFCASSQGPFGTDTQYFGPGTRLTVL.

The rearrangement links TRBV4-3 to TRBJ2-7, with a weak D call TRBD2 (5 bases). V was shortened by 0 bases and J by 7 bases, with 19 bases between the two germline ends. Germline CDR1 and CDR2: LGHNA and YSLEER. CDR3 size: 16 residues. The CDR3 bases are TGCGCCAGCAGCCAAGATCTCCCCTCCGTAACGGGGGAGCAGTACTTC. It encodes CASSQDLPSVTGEQYF.

The V call is TRBV28, the J call TRBJ2-3, with a weak D call TRBD1 (6 bases). Looked up from germline, CDR1 is MDHEN and CDR2 is SYDVKM. The CDR3 is 15 amino acids. V lost 6 bases and J 2 bases, leaving 15 bases between the germline ends. CDR3 nucleotides: TGTGCCAGCAGGAAAGGACAGACCCCCACAGATACGCAGTATTTT. Its translation: CASRKGQTPTDTQYF. The variable domain in full, with the rest retrieved from reference TRBV28 and TRBJ2-3, is DVKVTQSSRYLVKRTGEKVFLECVQDMDHENMFWYRQDPGLGLRLIYFSYDVKMKEKGDIPEGYSVSREKKERFSLILESASTNQTSMYLCASRKGQTPTDTQYFGPGTRLTVL.

This chain joins TRBV7-3 and TRBJ2-2; possible D gene TRBD1, 5 bases. Germline assignment: CDR1 SGHTA and CDR2 FQGTGA. Trimming left V 2 bases short and J 4 bases short, with 17 bases between. The CDR3 consists of 17 residues. Here the CDR3 reads CASSLRGAGLSTGELFF. For the CDR3, the DNA is TGTGCCAGCAGCTTACGTGGCGCAGGGCTGTCCACCGGGGAGCTGTTTTTT.

There are many counts of this clonotype. This chain joins TRBV7-9 and TRBJ1-5; D remains ambiguous. V was trimmed by 3 bases and J by 7 bases, leaving 13 bases between them. CDR1 is SEHNR and CDR2 is FQNEAQ in the germline V gene (reference sequence). The CDR3 sequence is 14 residues long. This CDR3 is CASSFGWSGQPQHF. CDR3 nucleotides: TGTGCCAGCAGCTTTGGTTGGTCCGGGCAGCCCCAGCATTTT.